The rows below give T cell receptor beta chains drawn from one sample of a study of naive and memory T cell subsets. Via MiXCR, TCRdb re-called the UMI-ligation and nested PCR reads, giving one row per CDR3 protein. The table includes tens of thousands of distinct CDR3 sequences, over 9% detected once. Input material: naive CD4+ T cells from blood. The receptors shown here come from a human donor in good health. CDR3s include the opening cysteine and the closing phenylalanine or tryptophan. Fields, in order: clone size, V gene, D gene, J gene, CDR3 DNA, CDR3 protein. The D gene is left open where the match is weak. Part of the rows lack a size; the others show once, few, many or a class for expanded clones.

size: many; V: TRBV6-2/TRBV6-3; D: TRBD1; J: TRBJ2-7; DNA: TGTGCCAGCAGTTCGACAGGGGGGCCCTACGAGCAGTACTTC; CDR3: CASSSTGGPYEQYF
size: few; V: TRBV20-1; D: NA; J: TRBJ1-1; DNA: TGCAGTGCTGAGAACAGGGCCACGAACACTGAAGCTTTCTTT; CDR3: CSAENRATNTEAFF
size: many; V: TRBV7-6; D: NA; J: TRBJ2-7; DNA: TGTGCCAGCAGTGGGTTGGGGTGGGACGAGCAGTACTTC; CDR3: CASSGLGWDEQYF
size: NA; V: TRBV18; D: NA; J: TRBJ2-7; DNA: TGTGCCAGCTCACCCCTTCCGCCAGGGAATGGGGTCTACGAGCAGTACTTC; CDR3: CASSPLPPGNGVYEQYF
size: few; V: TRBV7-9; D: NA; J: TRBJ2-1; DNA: TGTGCCAGCAGCTCTCCACCCCCGGGCACCTACAATGAGCAGTTCTTC; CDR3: CASSSPPPGTYNEQFF
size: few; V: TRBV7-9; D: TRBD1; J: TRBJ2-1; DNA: TGTGCCACGTACAGGGGGCGGTACAATGAGCAGTTCTTC; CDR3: CATYRGRYNEQFF
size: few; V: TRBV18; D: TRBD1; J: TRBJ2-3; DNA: TGTGCCAGCTCACCACGGACAGGGAAGAGGGCAGATACGCAGTATTTT; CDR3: CASSPRTGKRADTQYF
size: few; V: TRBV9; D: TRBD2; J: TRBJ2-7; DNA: TGTGCCAGCAGCGTAGGAAGCGGGGGGGCCGAGCAGTACTTC; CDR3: CASSVGSGGAEQYF
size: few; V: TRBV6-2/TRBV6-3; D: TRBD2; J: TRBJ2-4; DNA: TGTGCCAGCAGTTACGCAGGGCTAGCGGAAGCCAAAAACATTCAGTACTTC; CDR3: CASSYAGLAEAKNIQYF
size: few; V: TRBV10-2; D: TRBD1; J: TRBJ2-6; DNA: TGCGCCAGCAGACCCGGGACAGACATCTCTGGGGCCAACGTCCTGACTTTC; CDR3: CASRPGTDISGANVLTF
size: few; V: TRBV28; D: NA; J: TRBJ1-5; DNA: TGTGCCAGCAGTTTAAGGCTCCAGCCCCAGCATTTT; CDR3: CASSLRLQPQHF
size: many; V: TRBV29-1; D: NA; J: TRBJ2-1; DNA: TGCAGCGTTGGGGCCGGAACAGGGACCTACAATGAGCAGTTCTTC; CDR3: CSVGAGTGTYNEQFF
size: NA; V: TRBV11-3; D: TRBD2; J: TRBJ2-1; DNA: TGTGCCAGCAGCTTCGGGACTAGCGGGACTTATGAGCAGTTCTTC; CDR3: CASSFGTSGTYEQFF
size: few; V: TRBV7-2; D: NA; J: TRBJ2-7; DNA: TGTGCCAGCAGCTTAGCGCAATTGGTACGCTCCGAGCAGTACTTC; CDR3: CASSLAQLVRSEQYF
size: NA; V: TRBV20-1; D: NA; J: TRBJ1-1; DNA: TGCAGTGCTAAACCAGGACAGAGGTTGAACACTGAAGCTTTCTTT; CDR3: CSAKPGQRLNTEAFF
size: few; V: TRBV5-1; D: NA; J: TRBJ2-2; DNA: TGCGCCAGCTTCAGGGAGCCCGGGGAGCTGTTTTTT; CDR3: CASFREPGELFF
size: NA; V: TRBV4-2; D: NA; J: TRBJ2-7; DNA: TGTGCCAGCAGCCAAGAGCGTTACGAGCAGTACTTC; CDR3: CASSQERYEQYF
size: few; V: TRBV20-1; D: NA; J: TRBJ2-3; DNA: TGCAGTGCTCCAAGTCGGACCGGCCTGGATACGCAGTATTTT; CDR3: CSAPSRTGLDTQYF
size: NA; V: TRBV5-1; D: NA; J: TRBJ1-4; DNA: TGCGCCAGCAGCTCGCCGGATGAAAAACTGTTTTTT; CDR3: CASSSPDEKLFF
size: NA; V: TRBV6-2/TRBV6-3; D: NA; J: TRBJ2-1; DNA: TGTGCCAGCGGTCTGGCGCCGAGCTCCTACAATGAGCAGTTCTTC; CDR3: CASGLAPSSYNEQFF
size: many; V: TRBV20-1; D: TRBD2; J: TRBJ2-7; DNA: TGCAGTGCTAGAGATCGAGCGGGGTGGGAGCAGTACTTC; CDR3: CSARDRAGWEQYF
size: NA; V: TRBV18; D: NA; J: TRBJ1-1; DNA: TGTGCCAGCTCACCACCAGGGCCCCCGAATACGAACACTGAAGCTTTCTTT; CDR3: CASSPPGPPNTNTEAFF
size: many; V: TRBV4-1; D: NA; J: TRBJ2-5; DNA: TGCGCCAGCAGCCGGCAGGGGAATCAAGAGACCCAGTACTTC; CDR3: CASSRQGNQETQYF
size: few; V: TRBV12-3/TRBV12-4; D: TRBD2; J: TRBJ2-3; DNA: TGTGCCAGCAGTTTTCGCCGCGGGCTAGCGGGAGGCACACGCACAGATACGCAGTATTTT; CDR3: CASSFRRGLAGGTRTDTQYF
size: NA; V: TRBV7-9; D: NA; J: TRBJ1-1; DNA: TGTGCCAGCAGCTTGCCCGGGGGGCCATTCACTGAAGCTTTCTTT; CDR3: CASSLPGGPFTEAFF
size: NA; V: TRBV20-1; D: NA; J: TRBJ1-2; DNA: TGCAGTGCTAGAACTAAGGGGAACACCTTC; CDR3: CSARTKGNTF
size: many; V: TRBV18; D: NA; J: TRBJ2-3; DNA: TGTGCCAGCTCACCACAGTCCACATTCCGTAGCACAGATACGCAGTATTTT; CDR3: CASSPQSTFRSTDTQYF
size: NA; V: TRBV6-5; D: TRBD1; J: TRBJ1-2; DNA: TGTGCCAGCAGTTACTCGGCAGGGGGCCCGGCTGGCTACACCTTC; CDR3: CASSYSAGGPAGYTF
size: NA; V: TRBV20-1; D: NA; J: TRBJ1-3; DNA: TGCAGTGCTTCCTACGTCTTTGGAAACACCATATATTTT; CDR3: CSASYVFGNTIYF
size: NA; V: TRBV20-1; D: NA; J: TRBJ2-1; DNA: TGCAGTGCTAGAGAAATTAGCGGCCCGCGTATTAATGAGCAGTTCTTC; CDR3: CSAREISGPRINEQFF
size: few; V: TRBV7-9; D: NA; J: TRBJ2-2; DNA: TGTGCCAGCAGCTTAGGCAACACCGGGGAGCTGTTTTTT; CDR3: CASSLGNTGELFF
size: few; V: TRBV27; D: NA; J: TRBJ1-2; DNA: TGTGCCAGCAGGAAATCGGACAGAACCCTTTATGGCTACACCTTC; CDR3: CASRKSDRTLYGYTF
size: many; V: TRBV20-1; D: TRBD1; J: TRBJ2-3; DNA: TGCAGTGCTAGGAATAACAGGGGGCACACAGATACGCAGTATTTT; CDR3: CSARNNRGHTDTQYF
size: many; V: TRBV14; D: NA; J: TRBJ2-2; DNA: TGTGCCAGCAGCCCGATCCCAGGGGCTAACACCGGGGAGCTGTTTTTT; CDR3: CASSPIPGANTGELFF
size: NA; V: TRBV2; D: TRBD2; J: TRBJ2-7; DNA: TGTGCCAGCAGTCCAGGGGGACTAGCCGTATTC; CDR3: CASSPGGLAVF
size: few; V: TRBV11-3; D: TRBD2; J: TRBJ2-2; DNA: TGTGCCAGCAGCCGTGACGGGGGAGGGACCGGGGAGCTGTTTTTT; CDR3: CASSRDGGGTGELFF
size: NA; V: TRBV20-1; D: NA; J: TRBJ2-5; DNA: TGCAGTGCTAGAGACTCGCGCCGGGAGACCCAGTACTTC; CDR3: CSARDSRRETQYF
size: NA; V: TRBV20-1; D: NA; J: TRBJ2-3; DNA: TGCAGTGCTATAACTCTGGGAACCCCAAGCACAGATACGCAGTATTTT; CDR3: CSAITLGTPSTDTQYF
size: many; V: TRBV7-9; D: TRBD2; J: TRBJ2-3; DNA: TGTGCCAGCAGCTTAGGACTAGCGGGGGGGCGCACAGATACGCAGTATTTT; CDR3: CASSLGLAGGRTDTQYF
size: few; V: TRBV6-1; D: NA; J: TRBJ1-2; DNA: TGTGCCAGCAGTGAATCAGGAACCTATGGCTACACCTTC; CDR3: CASSESGTYGYTF
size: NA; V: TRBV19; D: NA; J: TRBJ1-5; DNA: TGTGCCAGTAGTATAGTTCCGACAGGTGGCAATCAGCCCCAGCATTTT; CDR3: CASSIVPTGGNQPQHF
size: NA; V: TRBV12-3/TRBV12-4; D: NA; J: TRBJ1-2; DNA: TGTGCCGGCAGTTTTCGGGAGGCTGGTGGCTACACCTTC; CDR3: CAGSFREAGGYTF
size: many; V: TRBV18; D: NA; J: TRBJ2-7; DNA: TGTGCCAGCTCAGCATCCGTCGGGTATCCCTACGAGCAGTACTTC; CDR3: CASSASVGYPYEQYF
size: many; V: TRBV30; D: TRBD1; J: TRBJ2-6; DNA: TGTGCCTGGAGTCCCGACAGGGCGGCCAACGTCCTGACTTTC; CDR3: CAWSPDRAANVLTF